A selection of T cell receptor beta chains follows, all from one sample in a study of vaccination effects on CD4 cells after COVID-19. Profiling relied on immunoSEQ multiplex PCR, and the TCRdb table lists in-frame clones only, not all of them. The repertoire consists of roughly 50,000 clones, with around 85% occurring once and the leading ten covering around 2.4%. No antigen is known for these receptors. The sequences come from CD4+ T cells from PBMCs cultured with HCoV-229E spike peptides, collected before COVID-19 vaccination. The receptors shown here come from a human donor who received a COVID-19 vaccine. Both conserved end residues are trimmed from each CDR3. D genes are given only for firm matches. Only part of the rows carry a size: once, few, many, or a class if the clone is expanded.

ASSILRDRQETQY	.	13	TRBD1	TRBV5-1	TRBJ2-5
ASSRQGYDRESGGGYT	.	16	TRBD1	TRBV4-2	TRBJ1-2
AWSVASGYNEQF	.	12	TRBD2	TRBV30	TRBJ2-1
ASSEVGRGYGYT	once	12	.	TRBV6-1	TRBJ1-2
ASSLGPEGNQPQH	.	13	.	TRBV5-1	TRBJ1-5
ASSPLGTMSSYNEQF	.	15	TRBD2	TRBV18	TRBJ2-1
SVEDRDSEDTQY	few	12	TRBD1	TRBV29-1	TRBJ2-3
ASSISGGTDTQY	.	12	.	TRBV19	TRBJ2-3
ASSIEASQPQH	few	11	.	TRBV19	TRBJ1-5
SVQANSGNTIY	.	11	.	TRBV29-1	TRBJ1-3
SVEMDRGTEAF	.	11	TRBD1	TRBV29-1	TRBJ1-1
ASLGSPASNYGYT	once	13	.	TRBV19	TRBJ1-2
ATSRLLQETQY	.	11	.	TRBV15	TRBJ2-5
ASRDQVNTEAF	.	11	.	TRBV6-5	TRBJ1-1
ASSLGLGTEAF	.	11	.	TRBV7-7	TRBJ1-1
ACPHPGRTGELF	.	12	.	TRBV30	TRBJ2-2
ASSLGNRGQETQY	.	13	TRBD1	TRBV7-2	TRBJ2-5
ASTREGQGSYGYT	.	13	TRBD1	TRBV28	TRBJ1-2
AWSLGGGHYGYT	.	12	.	TRBV30	TRBJ1-2
ASSKPGGGLGGNEKLF	.	16	.	TRBV21-1	TRBJ1-4
AISPGGSTGETQY	.	13	TRBD1	TRBV10-3	TRBJ2-5
ASSVIPDLSNEQF	.	13	.	TRBV9	TRBJ2-1
ASSPDSGYGYT	.	11	.	TRBV18	TRBJ1-2
ASSLVLLNTEAF	.	12	.	TRBV7-9	TRBJ1-1
ASSQQRGLTDTQY	.	13	TRBD2	TRBV4-2	TRBJ2-3
ASSQALLSGNTIY	.	13	.	TRBV3-1/TRBV3-2	TRBJ1-3
ASSYHRGSSETQY	.	13	TRBD1	TRBV6-5	TRBJ2-5
ASSLWGENTGELF	.	13	.	TRBV5-1	TRBJ2-2
ASRGTGANTGELF	.	13	TRBD1	TRBV27	TRBJ2-2
ASSKDVGQGYNYGYT	.	15	TRBD1	TRBV6-2/TRBV6-3	TRBJ1-2
ASSTAGMAGNTIY	.	13	.	TRBV19	TRBJ1-3
ASSQDFSGASTDTQY	.	15	.	TRBV3-1/TRBV3-2	TRBJ2-3
ASSLTGGTGELF	.	12	TRBD1	TRBV5-1	TRBJ2-2
ASSDPGNGGYT	.	11	.	TRBV6-1	TRBJ1-2
ATSRDYLSRNEQF	.	13	.	TRBV15	TRBJ2-1
ASSLGGVGTDTQY	.	13	.	TRBV5-1	TRBJ2-3
ASSPWGRGTQETQY	.	14	.	TRBV7-9	TRBJ2-5